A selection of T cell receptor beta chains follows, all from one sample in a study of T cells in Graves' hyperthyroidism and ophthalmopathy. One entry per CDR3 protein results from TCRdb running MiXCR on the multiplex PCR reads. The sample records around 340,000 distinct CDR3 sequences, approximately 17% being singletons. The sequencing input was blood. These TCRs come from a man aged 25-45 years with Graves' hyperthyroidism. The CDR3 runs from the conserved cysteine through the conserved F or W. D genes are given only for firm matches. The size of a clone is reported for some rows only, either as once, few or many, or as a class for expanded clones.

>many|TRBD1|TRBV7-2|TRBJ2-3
CASSAQTGGDTQYF
TGTGCCAGCAGCGCGCAGACAGGGGGGGATACGCAGTATTTT
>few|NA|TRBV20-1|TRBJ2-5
CSADEEGPQSLETQYF
TGCAGTGCGGACGAGGAGGGACCGCAAAGCTTGGAGACCCAGTACTTC
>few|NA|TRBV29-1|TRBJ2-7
CSVLLGSYEQYF
TGCAGCGTTCTCCTAGGATCCTACGAGCAGTACTTC
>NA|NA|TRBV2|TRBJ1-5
CASSDVRNQPQHF
TGTGCCAGCAGTGACGTTAGGAATCAGCCCCAGCATTTT
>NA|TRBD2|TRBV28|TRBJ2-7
CASMAGGPHEQYF
TGTGCCAGCATGGCGGGAGGGCCCCACGAGCAGTACTTC
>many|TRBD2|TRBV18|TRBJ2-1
CASSPGLAAYNEQFF
TGCGCCAGCAGCCCGGGACTAGCAGCCTACAATGAGCAGTTCTTC
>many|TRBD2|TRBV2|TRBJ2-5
CASRRQRESSGTQYF
TGTGCCAGCAGGAGACAGCGGGAGTCCTCAGGGACCCAGTACTTC
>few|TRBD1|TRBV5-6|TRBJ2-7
CASSLEGARSHEQYF
TGTGCCAGCAGCTTAGAGGGGGCACGTTCCCACGAGCAGTACTTC
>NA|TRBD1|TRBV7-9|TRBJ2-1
CASSNSGQGAVSSYNDQFF
TGTGCCAGCAGCAATTCGGGACAGGGGGCCGTAAGCTCCTACAATGATCAGTTCTTC
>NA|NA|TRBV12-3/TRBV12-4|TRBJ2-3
CASRRESHTQYF
TGTGCCAGCAGACGGGAGTCACATACGCAGTATTTT
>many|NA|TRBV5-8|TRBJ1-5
CASSLREGVNQPQHF
TGTGCCAGCAGCTTGAGAGAGGGGGTTAATCAGCCCCAGCATTTT
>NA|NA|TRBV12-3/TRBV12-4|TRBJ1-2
CASRSDYYYGYTF
TGTGCCAGCAGGTCGGATTATTACTATGGCTACACCTTC
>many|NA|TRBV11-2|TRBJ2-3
CASSFDRYSTDTQYF
TGTGCCAGCAGCTTTGACAGGTACTCCACAGATACGCAGTATTTT
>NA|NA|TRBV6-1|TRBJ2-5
CASSEDPWETQYF
TGTGCCAGCAGTGAGGACCCGTGGGAGACCCAGTACTTC
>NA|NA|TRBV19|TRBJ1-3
CAAVGPSGNTIYF
TGTGCCGCAGTTGGGCCCTCTGGAAACACCATATATTTT
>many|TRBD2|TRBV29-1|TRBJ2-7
CSVRGGGHTYEQYF
TGCAGCGTGCGGGGGGGGGGCCACACCTACGAGCAGTACTTC
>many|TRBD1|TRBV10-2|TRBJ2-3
CASSYPPGTGLGDTQYF
TGCGCCAGCAGTTATCCTCCCGGGACAGGGCTAGGAGATACGCAGTATTTT
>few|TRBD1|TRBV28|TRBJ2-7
CASSLPPGTGSLYEQYF
TGTGCCAGCAGCCTTCCCCCCGGGACAGGGAGCCTCTACGAGCAGTACTTC
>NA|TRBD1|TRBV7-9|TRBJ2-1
CASSLGTRGTAMGSYNEQFF
TGTGCCAGCTCCCTGGGTACAAGAGGGACAGCAATGGGGTCCTACAATGAGCAGTTCTTC
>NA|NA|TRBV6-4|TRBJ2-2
CASSTGDSTGELFF
TGTGCCAGCAGCACAGGGGACTCCACCGGGGAGCTGTTTTTT
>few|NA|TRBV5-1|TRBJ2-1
CASSAPAYNEQFF
TGCGCCAGCAGCGCCCCGGCCTACAATGAGCAGTTCTTC
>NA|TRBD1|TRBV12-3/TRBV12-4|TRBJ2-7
CASSGQGGEQYF
TGTGCCAGCAGTGGACAGGGAGGCGAGCAGTACTTC
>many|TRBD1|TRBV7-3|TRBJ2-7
CASSPGGSPGEQYF
TGTGCCAGCAGCCCAGGGGGCAGTCCCGGCGAGCAGTACTTC
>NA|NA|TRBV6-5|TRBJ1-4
CASSYSRTNEKLFF
TGTGCCAGCAGTTACTCCCGGACAAATGAAAAACTGTTTTTT
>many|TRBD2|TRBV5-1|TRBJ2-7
CASSTSGISEQYF
TGCGCCAGCAGCACTAGCGGGATAAGCGAGCAGTACTTC
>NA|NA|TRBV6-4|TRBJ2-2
CASYRGAVSVNAGELFF
TGTGCCAGCTACCGGGGTGCAGTGTCTGTTAACGCCGGGGAGCTGTTTTTT
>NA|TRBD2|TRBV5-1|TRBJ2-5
CASSSNLAVQETQYF
TGCGCCAGCAGCTCGAATCTAGCGGTACAAGAGACCCAGTACTTC
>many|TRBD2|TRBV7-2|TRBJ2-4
CASSRGPSGYKYF
TGTGCCAGCAGCCGAGGCCCTAGCGGATATAAGTACTTC
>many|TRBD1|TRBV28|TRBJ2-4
CASSLGTGPLAKNIQYF
TGTGCCAGCAGTTTGGGGACAGGGCCCCTTGCCAAAAACATTCAGTACTTC
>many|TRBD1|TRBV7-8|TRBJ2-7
CASSTTRDSSYEQYF
TGTGCCAGCAGCACGACACGGGACAGCTCCTACGAGCAGTACTTC
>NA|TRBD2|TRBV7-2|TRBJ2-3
CASSLLAGGFDTQYF
TGTGCCAGCAGCTTATTAGCGGGAGGGTTCGATACGCAGTATTTT
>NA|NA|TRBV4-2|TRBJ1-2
CASSRRDVDYGYTF
TGTGCCAGCAGCCGCAGGGATGTGGACTATGGCTACACCTTC
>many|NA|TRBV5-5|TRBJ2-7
CASSFIYEQYF
TGTGCCAGCAGCTTCATCTACGAGCAGTACTTC
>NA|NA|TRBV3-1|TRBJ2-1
CASSPLVGSYNEQFF
TGTGCCAGCAGCCCCCTGGTCGGCTCCTACAATGAGCAGTTCTTC
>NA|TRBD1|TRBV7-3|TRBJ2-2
CASSPNFLDRGLGGELFF
TGTGCCAGCAGCCCCAATTTTCTCGACAGGGGGCTTGGTGGGGAGCTGTTTTTT
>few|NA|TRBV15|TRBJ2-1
CATREGPSSYNEQFF
TGTGCCACCAGGGAGGGACCGAGCTCCTACAATGAGCAGTTCTTC